The 9 T cell receptor beta chains below come from one sample, sequenced in a study of regulatory T cells in long-lasting Graves disease. Arm-PCR of CDR3 regions and iRepertoire HTBI primers were the basis on which TCR beta libraries were built. TCRdb itself ran the multiplex PCR reads through MiXCR, one entry per CDR3 protein. The profile shows about 460,000 distinct CDR3 sequences, 13% to 15% of them singletons. The time point is: newly diagnosed GD, antithyroid drugs for less than 3 months. Extracted PBMC RNA gave rise to the TCR library. Separately, the same data were catalogued under a study of T cells in Graves' hyperthyroidism and ophthalmopathy.

The sequenced sample was peripheral blood mononuclear cells (PBMCs), obtained at new diagnosis, from a patient treated with antithyroid drugs. Receptor source: a woman between 50 and 59 years old with Graves disease.

This clonotype came up many times. The chain is built from TRBV3-1 and TRBJ1-3; D unresolved. CDR3 length: 15 amino acids. The V end lost 1 base, the J end lost 0 bases, and 7 bases lay between the germline ends. The germline V gene has CDR1 LGHDT and CDR2 YNNKEL (reference sequence). In DNA, the CDR3 is TGTGCCAGCAGCCAAGTATCCACCTCTGGAAACACCATATATTTT. Translation gives CASSQVSTSGNTIYF.

This clonotype was detected ten times or more. The chain recombines TRBV24-1 with TRBJ2-3; 10 bases are a match to TRBD1. CDR3 length equals 17 residues. The V segment lost 5 bases and the J segment 6 bases; nucleotides outside the gene matches: 13. Germline lookup yields CDR1 KGHDR and CDR2 SFDVKD. The CDR3 region has the DNA TGTGCCACCAGTGCTCCCTCGGGGACAGGGGCGGGGGATACGCAGTATTTT. Translated, it gives CATSAPSGTGAGDTQYF.

This clonotype appeared many times. The J gene is TRBJ2-1, the V gene TRBV3-1, with TRBD2 identical over 9 bases. The CDR3 runs to 15 residues. The germline V gene encodes CDR1 LGHDT and CDR2 YNNKEL (reference sequence). The V gene end was trimmed by 1 base and the J gene end by 3 bases; junction bases not matched to a gene: 1. The CDR3 reads CASSQASGIYNEQFF. The CDR3 DNA sequence: TGTGCCAGCAGCCAAGCTAGCGGGATCTACAATGAGCAGTTCTTC.

This clonotype was seen ten or more times. V and J are TRBV27 and TRBJ2-1; 8 bases match TRBD2. The length of the CDR3 is 15 residues. Losses at the gene ends were 1 base for V and 3 bases for J; bases not matched to a gene: 2. Germline V CDR1 and CDR2: MNHEY, SMNVEV (reference sequence). The chain's CDR3 is CASSLLAGNYNEQFF. CDR3 in DNA: TGTGCCAGCAGTTTATTAGCGGGGAACTACAATGAGCAGTTCTTC.

This clonotype has just a few counts. This chain links TRBV19 with TRBJ1-3; D is possibly TRBD1 (5 bases). Trimming pared 6 bases from V and 1 base from J, leaving 10 bases between. The CDR3 totals 14 residues. Germline lookup yields CDR1 LNHDA and CDR2 SQIVND (reference sequence). In DNA form, the CDR3 reads TGTGCCAGTAGGACAGCTGGATCTGGAAACACCATATATTTT. Its protein is CASRTAGSGNTIYF.

This clonotype has at least ten counts. V is TRBV2 and J is TRBJ2-1; the D gene is possibly TRBD1 (6 bases). V lost 6 bases and J lost 2, with 8 bases in between. CDR1 SNHLY and CDR2 FYNNEI come from the germline V gene. CDR3 length: 13 residues. In DNA form, the CDR3 reads TGTGCCAGCAGCGGGGACACCTACAATGAGCAGTTCTTC. Translated: CASSGDTYNEQFF.

This clonotype turned up a few times. The chain joins TRBV7-8 to TRBJ2-3; 12 nucleotides line up with TRBD1. Trimming at V came to 0 bases and at J to 2 bases, leaving 12 bases not matched to a gene. This CDR3 is 20 amino acids long. Germline V gene data show CDR1 as SGHVS and CDR2 as FQNEAQ. The CDR3 sequence is CASSLAGQGAGREVTDTQYF. The CDR3 nucleotides are TGTGCCAGCAGCTTAGCGGGACAGGGGGCTGGGCGGGAGGTCACAGATACGCAGTATTTT.

V is TRBV20-1 and J is TRBJ1-1; a weak D match, TRBD1 (6 bases). The ends were cut back, 6 bases at V and 1 base at J, with 12 bases in the middle. The CDR3 length is 13 residues. Germline V gene data show CDR1 as DFQATT and CDR2 as SNEGSKA (reference sequence). The CDR3 nucleotides read TGCAGTGCAAGCAAACAGGGGAACACTGAAGCTTTCTTT. Its protein product is CSASKQGNTEAFF.

This clonotype was counted a few times. The chain is built from TRBV14 and TRBJ2-1; the D gene is possibly TRBD2 (6 bases). The CDR3 covers 17 residues. Germline V gene sequence: CDR1 SGHDN, CDR2 FVKESK. Deletions cut 0 bases from V and 4 bases from J, with 16 bases between. This CDR3 reads CASSQESIGGWYNEQFF. CDR3 sequence (DNA): TGTGCCAGCAGCCAAGAATCTATAGGAGGGTGGTACAATGAGCAGTTCTTC.